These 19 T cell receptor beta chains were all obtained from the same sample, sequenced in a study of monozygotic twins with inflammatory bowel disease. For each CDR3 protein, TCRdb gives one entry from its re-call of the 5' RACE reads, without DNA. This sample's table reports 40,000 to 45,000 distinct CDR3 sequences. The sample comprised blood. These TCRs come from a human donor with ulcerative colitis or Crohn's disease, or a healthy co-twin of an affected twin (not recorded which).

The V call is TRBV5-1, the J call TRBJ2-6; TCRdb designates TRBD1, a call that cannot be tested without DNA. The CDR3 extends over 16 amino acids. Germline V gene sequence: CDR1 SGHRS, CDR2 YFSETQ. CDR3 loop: CASSADRFSGANVLTF.

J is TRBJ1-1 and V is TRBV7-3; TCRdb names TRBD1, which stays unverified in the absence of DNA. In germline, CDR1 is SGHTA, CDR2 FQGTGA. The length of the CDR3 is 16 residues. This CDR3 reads CASSLGSPGAGTEAFF.

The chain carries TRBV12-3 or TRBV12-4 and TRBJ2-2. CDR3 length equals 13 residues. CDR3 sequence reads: CASSFQPTGELFF.

The CDR3: CASSRSEANYGYTF. The J gene is TRBJ1-2, the V gene TRBV5-1. The CDR3 loop spans 14 amino acids. Per the germline V gene, CDR1 is SGHRS and CDR2 is YFSETQ.

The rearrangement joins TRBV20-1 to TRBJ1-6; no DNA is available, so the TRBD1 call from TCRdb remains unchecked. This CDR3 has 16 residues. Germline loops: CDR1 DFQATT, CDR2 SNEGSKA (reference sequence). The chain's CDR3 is CSAKGQWDSYNSPLHF.

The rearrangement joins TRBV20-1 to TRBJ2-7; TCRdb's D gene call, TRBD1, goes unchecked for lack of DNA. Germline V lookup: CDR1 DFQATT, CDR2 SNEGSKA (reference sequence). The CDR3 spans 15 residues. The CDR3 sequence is CSARGPGHSIYEQYF.

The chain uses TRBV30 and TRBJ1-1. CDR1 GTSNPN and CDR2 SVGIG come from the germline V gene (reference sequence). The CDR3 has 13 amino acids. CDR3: CAWSVSALPEAFF.

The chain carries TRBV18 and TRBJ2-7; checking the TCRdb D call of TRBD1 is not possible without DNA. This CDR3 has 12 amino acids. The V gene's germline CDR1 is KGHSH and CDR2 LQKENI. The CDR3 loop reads CASSAGQGEQYF.

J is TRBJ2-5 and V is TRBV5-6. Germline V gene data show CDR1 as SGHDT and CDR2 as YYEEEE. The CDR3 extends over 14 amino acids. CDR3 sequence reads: CASSFQAVQETQYF. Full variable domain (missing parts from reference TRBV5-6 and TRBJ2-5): DAGVTQSPTHLIKTRGQQVTLRCSPKSGHDTVSWYQQALGQGPQFIFQYYEEEERQRGNFPDRFSGHQFPNYSSELNVNALLLGDSALYLCASSFQAVQETQYFGPGTRLLVL.

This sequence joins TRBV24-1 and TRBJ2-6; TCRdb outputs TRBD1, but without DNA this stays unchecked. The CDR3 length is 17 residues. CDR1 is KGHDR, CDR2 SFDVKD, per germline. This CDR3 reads CATSDTTGESGANVLTF.

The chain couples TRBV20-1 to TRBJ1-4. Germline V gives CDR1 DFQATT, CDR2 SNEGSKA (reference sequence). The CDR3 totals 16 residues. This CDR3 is CSARDPGTLGNEKLFF.

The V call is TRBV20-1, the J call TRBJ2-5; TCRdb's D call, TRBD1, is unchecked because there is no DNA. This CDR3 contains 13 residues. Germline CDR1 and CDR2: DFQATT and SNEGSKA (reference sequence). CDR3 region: CSASVTGVETQYF.

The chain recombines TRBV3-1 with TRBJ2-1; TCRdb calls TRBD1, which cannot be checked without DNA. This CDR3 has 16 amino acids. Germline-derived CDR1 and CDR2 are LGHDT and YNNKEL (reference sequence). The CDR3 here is CASSLPPSVPTNEQFF.

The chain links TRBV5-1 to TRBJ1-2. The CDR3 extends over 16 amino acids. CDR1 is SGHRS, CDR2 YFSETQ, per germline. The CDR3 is CASTPAGSGRLWGYTF.

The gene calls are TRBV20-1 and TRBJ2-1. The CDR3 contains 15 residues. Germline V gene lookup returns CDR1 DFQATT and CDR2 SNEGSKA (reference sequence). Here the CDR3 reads CSARSTSGSYNEQFF.

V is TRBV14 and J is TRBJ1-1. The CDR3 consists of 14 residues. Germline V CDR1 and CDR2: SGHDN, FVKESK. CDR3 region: CASSQAIGRTEAFF.

The CDR3 region is CASSPSGQQALYGYTF. The chain carries TRBV3-1 and TRBJ1-2; absent DNA, TCRdb's TRBD1 call cannot be checked. Per the germline V gene, CDR1 is LGHDT and CDR2 is YNNKEL (reference sequence). This CDR3 spans 16 amino acids.

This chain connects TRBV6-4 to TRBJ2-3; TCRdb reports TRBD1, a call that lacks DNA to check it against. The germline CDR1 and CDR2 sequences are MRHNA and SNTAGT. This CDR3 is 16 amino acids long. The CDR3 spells CASSDSEQGSTDTQYF.

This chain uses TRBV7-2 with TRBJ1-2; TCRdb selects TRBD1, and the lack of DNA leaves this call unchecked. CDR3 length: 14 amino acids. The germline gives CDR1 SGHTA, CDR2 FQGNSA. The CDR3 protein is CASSLGTENYGYTF.